These T cell receptor beta chains were read from a single sample in a study of T cell responses to AZD1222 COVID-19 vaccine. Generated by immunoSEQ multiplex PCR, the TCRdb table keeps only in-frame clones and is missing some. There are about 190,000 clones in the sample; approximately 90% occur only once, and roughly 0.99% lies in the top ten. The material was peripheral blood, obtained on day 0 of AZD1222 vaccination. These receptors were obtained from an adult in good health. Both conserved end residues are part of each CDR3. A D gene is named only where the DNA matches it firmly. Clone sizes are given selectively: once, few, many, or a class where the clone is expanded.

TRBD1	.	TRBV27	TRBJ2-7	CASSFRDRGEQYF	TGTGCCAGCAGTTTCCGGGACAGGGGCGAGCAGTACTTC
TRBD1	.	TRBV28	TRBJ1-4	CASSTMGAGGDEKLFF	TGTGCCAGCAGTACAATGGGTGCAGGGGGCGATGAAAAACTGTTTTTT
TRBD1	few	TRBV14	TRBJ1-4	CASSQGRGGTERGGKLFF	TGTGCCAGCAGCCAAGGCCGTGGCGGGACAGAAAGAGGGGGAAAACTGTTTTTT
.	.	TRBV14	TRBJ2-3	CASRELDGDTQYF	TGTGCCAGCAGGGAGCTAGACGGGGATACGCAGTATTTT
.	.	TRBV21-1	TRBJ2-5	CASRDTLQETQYF	TGTGCCAGCAGGGACACTTTACAAGAGACCCAGTACTTC
TRBD2	.	TRBV5-1	TRBJ2-3	CASSQPDGLAGGLSPTDTQYF	TGCGCCAGCAGCCAACCAGACGGACTAGCGGGAGGGCTTTCACCCACAGATACGCAGTATTTT
.	.	TRBV3-1/TRBV3-2	TRBJ2-7	CASSQDDARWGEQYF	TGTGCCAGCAGCCAAGATGACGCTCGGTGGGGCGAGCAGTACTTC
TRBD2	.	TRBV6-5	TRBJ2-5	CASSPTRLAYETQYF	TGTGCCAGCAGTCCTACCCGACTAGCTTATGAGACCCAGTACTTC
TRBD2	.	TRBV2	TRBJ2-7	CARRLAGESYEQYF	TGTGCCAGGCGACTAGCGGGAGAATCTTACGAGCAGTACTTC
TRBD1	once	TRBV19	TRBJ1-5	CASSTGRTGARSNQPQHF	TGTGCCAGTAGTACCGGGAGGACAGGAGCCCGTAGCAATCAGCCCCAGCATTTT
.	.	TRBV6-5	TRBJ1-2	CASSYGGRALNGYTF	TGTGCCAGCAGTTACGGGGGCAGGGCCCTTAATGGCTACACCTTC
TRBD2	.	TRBV15	TRBJ2-3	CATSREGGGQYGTDTQYF	TGTGCCACCAGCAGAGAGGGGGGAGGGCAGTACGGCACAGATACGCAGTATTTT
.	.	TRBV27	TRBJ1-5	CASSSGRISNQPQHF	TGTGCCAGCAGTTCGGGACGGATTAGCAATCAGCCCCAGCATTTT
.	.	TRBV3-1/TRBV3-2	TRBJ2-3	CASSQRTDTQYF	TGTGCCAGCAGCCAAAGAACAGATACGCAGTATTTT
TRBD1	.	TRBV5-1	TRBJ2-5	CASSSQGAQETQYF	TGCGCCAGCAGCTCCCAGGGGGCGCAAGAGACCCAGTACTTC
TRBD1	.	TRBV6-6	TRBJ2-2	CASSYAQGASTGELFF	TGTGCCAGCAGTTACGCCCAGGGGGCGTCTACCGGGGAGCTGTTTTTT
.	.	TRBV25-1	TRBJ2-5	CASSESQETQYF	TGTGCCAGCAGTGAGTCCCAGGAGACCCAGTACTTC
TRBD2	.	TRBV7-2	TRBJ2-3	CASSYTAGGLRDTQYF	TGTGCCAGCAGCTATACAGCGGGGGGGCTTCGAGATACGCAGTATTTT
TRBD1	.	TRBV19	TRBJ1-2	CASSTGTGGFYGYTF	TGTGCCAGTAGTACCGGGACAGGGGGCTTCTATGGCTACACCTTC
TRBD1	once	TRBV19	TRBJ1-5	CATERQGGQPQHF	TGTGCCACCGAAAGACAGGGCGGTCAGCCCCAGCATTTT
TRBD2	.	TRBV19	TRBJ2-5	CASSILASGRKGTQYF	TGTGCCAGTAGTATACTGGCTAGCGGGAGGAAGGGGACCCAGTACTTC
.	.	TRBV5-1	TRBJ1-1	CASSTIMNTEAFF	TGCGCCAGCAGCACAATCATGAACACTGAAGCTTTCTTT
.	few	TRBV19	TRBJ1-1	CASTMGNTEAFF	TGTGCCAGTACAATGGGGAACACTGAAGCTTTCTTT
.	.	TRBV6-6	TRBJ1-2	CASSYLGALNYGYTF	TGTGCCAGCAGTTACCTCGGGGCGCTTAACTATGGCTACACCTTC
.	.	TRBV11-3	TRBJ2-2	CASSLGSRELFF	TGTGCCAGCAGCTTAGGGAGCCGGGAGCTGTTTTTT
TRBD2	once	TRBV9	TRBJ2-1	CASSVAGTSAYNEQFF	TGTGCCAGCAGCGTTGCGGGAACTAGCGCCTACAATGAGCAGTTCTTC
TRBD2	.	TRBV7-2	TRBJ2-1	CASSLLAPAGWVFEQFF	TGTGCCAGCAGCTTATTAGCTCCAGCGGGGTGGGTCTTTGAGCAGTTCTTC
.	.	TRBV19	TRBJ1-2	CASSNSFRAQGLYGYTF	TGTGCCAGTAGCAATTCCTTTCGGGCTCAGGGACTTTATGGCTACACCTTC
.	.	TRBV19	TRBJ1-3	CASSISAPSGNTIYF	TGTGCCAGTAGTATCAGCGCCCCCTCTGGAAACACCATATATTTT
.	.	TRBV20-1	TRBJ2-7	CSASTGSGSYEQYF	TGCAGTGCTAGTACCGGGAGTGGTTCCTACGAGCAGTACTTC
.	once	TRBV19	TRBJ1-2	CASSIPGIYGYTF	TGTGCCAGTAGTATCCCAGGCATCTATGGCTACACCTTC
.	.	TRBV7-3	TRBJ2-5	CASSLEGGETQYF	TGTGCCAGCAGCTTAGAGGGTGGAGAGACCCAGTACTTC
.	.	TRBV19	TRBJ2-7	CASSPAWRDSYEQYF	TGTGCCAGTAGCCCCGCGTGGAGGGATTCCTACGAGCAGTACTTC
TRBD1	few	TRBV11-2	TRBJ1-4	CASGRDRVGEKLFF	TGTGCCAGCGGAAGAGACAGGGTGGGCGAAAAACTGTTTTTT
.	.	TRBV2	TRBJ1-3	CASSSRAGGSGNTIYF	TGTGCCAGCAGCTCAAGGGCTGGGGGTTCTGGAAACACCATATATTTT
.	.	TRBV6-1	TRBJ1-6	CASSEAIPASSYNSPLHF	TGTGCCAGCAGTGAAGCTATCCCGGCAAGCTCCTATAATTCACCCCTCCACTTT
.	.	TRBV28	TRBJ1-5	CASSHREPQHF	TGTGCCAGCAGTCACAGGGAGCCCCAGCATTTT
.	.	TRBV7-9	TRBJ2-1	CASSLVVGGYNEQFF	TGTGCCAGCAGCTTAGTGGTGGGGGGCTACAATGAGCAGTTCTTC
.	.	TRBV7-6	TRBJ2-1	CASSLAGLLSWDEQFF	TGTGCCAGCAGCTTAGCTGGGCTTTTAAGCTGGGATGAGCAGTTCTTC
.	few	TRBV27	TRBJ1-1	CASTSQRQSNTEAFF	TGTGCCAGCACCTCACAGCGACAATCGAACACTGAAGCTTTCTTT
.	few	TRBV27	TRBJ1-6	CASSAVGYNSPLHF	TGTGCCAGCAGTGCCGTTGGGTATAATTCACCCCTCCACTTT
.	.	TRBV6-2/TRBV6-3	TRBJ2-2	CASSTPRGRDTGELFF	TGTGCCAGCAGTACCCCCCGCGGCAGGGACACCGGGGAGCTGTTTTTT
.	.	TRBV24-1	TRBJ1-5	CATLRTGPGNQPQHF	TGTGCCACCCTCCGGACGGGGCCCGGCAATCAGCCCCAGCATTTT
.	.	TRBV5-1	TRBJ2-5	CASRVGETQYF	TGCGCCAGCAGGGTTGGAGAGACCCAGTACTTC
TRBD1	.	TRBV19	TRBJ1-2	CASSIGQGALDYGYTF	TGTGCCAGTAGTATAGGACAGGGGGCACTGGACTATGGCTACACCTTC
.	.	TRBV11-2	TRBJ2-7	CASSPGTWPSYEQYF	TGTGCCAGCAGCCCAGGAACGTGGCCCTCCTACGAGCAGTACTTC
.	.	TRBV6-6	TRBJ2-7	CASSSHYEQYF	TGTGCCAGCAGTTCCCACTACGAGCAGTACTTC
.	.	TRBV21-1	TRBJ1-5	CASSPFDGGCNQPQHF	TGTGCCAGCAGCCCCTTCGACGGAGGGTGTAATCAGCCCCAGCATTTT
.	once	TRBV3-1/TRBV3-2	TRBJ1-6	CASSRGGSPLHF	TGTGCCAGCAGTCGAGGGGGATCACCCCTCCACTTT
.	.	TRBV27	TRBJ1-2	CASSLRGFYGYTF	TGTGCCAGCAGTTTAAGAGGGTTTTATGGCTACACCTTC
.	.	TRBV5-1	TRBJ1-1	CASTWGSSTEAFF	TGCGCCAGCACCTGGGGCAGCTCCACTGAAGCTTTCTTT
.	.	TRBV5-6	TRBJ1-4	CASSTDVTTNEKLFF	TGTGCCAGCAGCACAGACGTTACAACTAATGAAAAACTGTTTTTT